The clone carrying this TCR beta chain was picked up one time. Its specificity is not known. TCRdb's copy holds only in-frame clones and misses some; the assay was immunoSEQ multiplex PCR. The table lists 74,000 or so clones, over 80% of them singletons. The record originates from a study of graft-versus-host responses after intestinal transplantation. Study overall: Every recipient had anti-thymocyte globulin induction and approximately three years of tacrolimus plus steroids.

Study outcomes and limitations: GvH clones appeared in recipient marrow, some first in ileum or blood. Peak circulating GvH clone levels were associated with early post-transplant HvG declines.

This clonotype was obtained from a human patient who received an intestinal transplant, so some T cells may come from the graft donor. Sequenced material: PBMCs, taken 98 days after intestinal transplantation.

CDR3 sequence reads: CASSRDEGSTDTQYF. The DNA for the CDR3 is TGTGCCAGTAGTAGGGATGAAGGGAGCACAGATACGCAGTATTTT. The chain uses TRBV19 and TRBJ2-3; D is ambiguous. The CDR3 is made up of 15 amino acids. Germline lookup yields CDR1 LNHDA and CDR2 SQIVND (reference sequence). The V and J ends lost 4 bases and 0 bases respectively, with 11 bases between them.